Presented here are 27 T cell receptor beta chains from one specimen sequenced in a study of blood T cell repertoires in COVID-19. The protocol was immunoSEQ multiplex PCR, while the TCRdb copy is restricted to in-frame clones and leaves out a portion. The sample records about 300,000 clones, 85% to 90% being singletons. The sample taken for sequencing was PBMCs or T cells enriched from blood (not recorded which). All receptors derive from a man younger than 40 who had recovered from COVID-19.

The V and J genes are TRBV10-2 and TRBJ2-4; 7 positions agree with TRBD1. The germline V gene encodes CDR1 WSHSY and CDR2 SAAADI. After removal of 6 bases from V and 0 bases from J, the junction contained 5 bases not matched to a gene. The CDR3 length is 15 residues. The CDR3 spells CASSPGQVAKNIQYF. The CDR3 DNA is TGCGCCAGCAGCCCCGGACAGGTAGCCAAAAACATTCAGTACTTC.

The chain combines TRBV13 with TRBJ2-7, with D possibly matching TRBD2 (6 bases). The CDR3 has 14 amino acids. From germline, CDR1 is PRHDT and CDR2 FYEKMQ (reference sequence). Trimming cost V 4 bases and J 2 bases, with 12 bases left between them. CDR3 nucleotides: TGTGCCAGCAGCTCCGGACTAAAGACCTACGAGCAGTACTTC. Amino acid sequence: CASSSGLKTYEQYF. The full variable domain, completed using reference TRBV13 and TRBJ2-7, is AAGVIQSPRHLIKEKRETATLKCYPIPRHDTVYWYQQGPGQDPQFLISFYEKMQSDKGSIPDRFSAQQFSDYHSELNMSSLELGDSALYFCASSSGLKTYEQYFGPGTRLTVT.

The DNA for the CDR3 is TGTGCCAGCAGTTTACGACTAGCTGGAAAAGAGACCCAGTACTTC. It codes for CASSLRLAGKETQYF. The rearrangement links TRBV28 to TRBJ2-5; 7 bases line up with TRBD2. CDR1 MDHEN and CDR2 SYDVKM come from the germline V gene. The CDR3 is 15 residues long. Trimming removed 2 bases from V and 3 bases from J; junction bases left unmatched: 6.

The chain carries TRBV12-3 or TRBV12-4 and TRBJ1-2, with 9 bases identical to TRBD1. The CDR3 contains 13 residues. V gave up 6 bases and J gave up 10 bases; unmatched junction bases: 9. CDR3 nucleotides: TGTGCCAGCAGCCTCCCCCGGGACAGGGACTACACCTTC. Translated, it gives CASSLPRDRDYTF.

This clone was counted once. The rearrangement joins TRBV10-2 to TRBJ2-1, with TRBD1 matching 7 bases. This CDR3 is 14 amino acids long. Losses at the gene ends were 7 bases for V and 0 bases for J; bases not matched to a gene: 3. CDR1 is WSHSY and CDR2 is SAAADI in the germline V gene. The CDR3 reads CASTWDSSYNEQFF. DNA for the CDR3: TGCGCCAGCACCTGGGACAGCTCCTACAATGAGCAGTTCTTC.

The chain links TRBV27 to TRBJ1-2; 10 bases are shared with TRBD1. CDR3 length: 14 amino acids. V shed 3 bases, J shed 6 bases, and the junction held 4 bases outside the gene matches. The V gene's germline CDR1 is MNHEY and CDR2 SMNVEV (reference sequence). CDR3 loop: CASSLQTGGNGYTF. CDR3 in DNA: TGTGCCAGCAGTTTGCAGACAGGGGGCAATGGCTACACCTTC.

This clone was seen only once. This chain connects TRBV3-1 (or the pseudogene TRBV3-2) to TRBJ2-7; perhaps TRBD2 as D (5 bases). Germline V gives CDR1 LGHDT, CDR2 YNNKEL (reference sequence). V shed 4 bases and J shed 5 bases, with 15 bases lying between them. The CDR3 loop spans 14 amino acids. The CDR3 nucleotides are TGTGCCAGCAGCCCCTTCCGCGGGCCCCACGAGCAGTACTTC. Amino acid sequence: CASSPFRGPHEQYF.

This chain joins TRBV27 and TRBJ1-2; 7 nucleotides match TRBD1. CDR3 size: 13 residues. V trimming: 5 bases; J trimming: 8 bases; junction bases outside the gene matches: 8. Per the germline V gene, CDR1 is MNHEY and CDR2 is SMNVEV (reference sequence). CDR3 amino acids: CASSKTGWGGYTF. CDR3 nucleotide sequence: TGTGCCAGCAGTAAGACAGGGTGGGGGGGCTACACCTTC.

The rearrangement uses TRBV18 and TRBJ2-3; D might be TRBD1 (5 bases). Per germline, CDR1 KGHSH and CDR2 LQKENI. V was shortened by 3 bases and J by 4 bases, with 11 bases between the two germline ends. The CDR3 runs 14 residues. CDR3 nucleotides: TGTGCCAGCTCACCGAGGCAGGGTTCAGATACGCAGTATTTT. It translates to CASSPRQGSDTQYF.

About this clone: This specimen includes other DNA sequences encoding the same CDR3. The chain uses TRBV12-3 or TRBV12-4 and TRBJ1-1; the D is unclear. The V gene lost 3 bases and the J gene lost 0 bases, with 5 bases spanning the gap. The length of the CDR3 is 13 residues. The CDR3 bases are TGTGCCAGCAGTTTTCAGATGAACACTGAAGCTTTCTTT. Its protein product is CASSFQMNTEAFF.

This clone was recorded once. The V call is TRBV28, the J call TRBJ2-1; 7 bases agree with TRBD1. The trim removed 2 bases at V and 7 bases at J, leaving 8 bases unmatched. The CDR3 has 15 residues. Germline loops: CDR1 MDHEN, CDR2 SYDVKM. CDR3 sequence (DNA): TGTGCCAGCAGTTTAAGTGACAGGGTAGCAAATGAGCAGTTCTTC. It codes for CASSLSDRVANEQFF. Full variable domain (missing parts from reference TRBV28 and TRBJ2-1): DVKVTQSSRYLVKRTGEKVFLECVQDMDHENMFWYRQDPGLGLRLIYFSYDVKMKEKGDIPEGYSVSREKKERFSLILESASTNQTSMYLCASSLSDRVANEQFFGPGTRLTVL.

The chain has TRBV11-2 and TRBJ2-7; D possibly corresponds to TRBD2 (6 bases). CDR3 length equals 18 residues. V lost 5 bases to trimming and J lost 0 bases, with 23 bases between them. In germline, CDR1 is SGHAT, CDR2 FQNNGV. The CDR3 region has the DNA TGTGCCAGCAGCAGAGGACCGACACTCGGGGGATACTCCTACGAGCAGTACTTC. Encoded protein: CASSRGPTLGGYSYEQYF.

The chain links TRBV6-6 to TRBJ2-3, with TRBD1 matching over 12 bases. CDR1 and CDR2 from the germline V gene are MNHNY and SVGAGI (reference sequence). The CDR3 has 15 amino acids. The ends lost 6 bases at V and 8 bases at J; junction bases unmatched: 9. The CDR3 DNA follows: TGTGCCAGCAGCCCTGGGACAGGGGGCGCAGGTACGCAGTATTTT. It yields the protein CASSPGTGGAGTQYF.

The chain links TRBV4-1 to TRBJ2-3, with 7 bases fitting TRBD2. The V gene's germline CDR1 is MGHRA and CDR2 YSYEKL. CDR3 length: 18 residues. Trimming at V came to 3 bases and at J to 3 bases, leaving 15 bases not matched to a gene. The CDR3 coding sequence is TGCGCCAGCAGCCATACCGGGACTAAAAAACGGGAGACAGATACGCAGTATTTT. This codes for CASSHTGTKKRETDTQYF.

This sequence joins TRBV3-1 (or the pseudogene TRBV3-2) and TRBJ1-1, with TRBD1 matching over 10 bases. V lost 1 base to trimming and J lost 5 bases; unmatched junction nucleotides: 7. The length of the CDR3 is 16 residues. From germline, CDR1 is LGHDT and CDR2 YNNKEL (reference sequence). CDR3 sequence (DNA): TGTGCCAGCAGCCAAGGCCGGGACAGGGGACGAACTGAAGCTTTCTTT. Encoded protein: CASSQGRDRGRTEAFF.

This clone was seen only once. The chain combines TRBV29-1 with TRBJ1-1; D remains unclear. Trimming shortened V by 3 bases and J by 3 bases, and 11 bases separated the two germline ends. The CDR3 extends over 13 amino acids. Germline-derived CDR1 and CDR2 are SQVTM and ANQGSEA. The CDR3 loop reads CSVDGGDYTEAFF. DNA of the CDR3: TGCAGCGTTGACGGAGGTGACTACACTGAAGCTTTCTTT.

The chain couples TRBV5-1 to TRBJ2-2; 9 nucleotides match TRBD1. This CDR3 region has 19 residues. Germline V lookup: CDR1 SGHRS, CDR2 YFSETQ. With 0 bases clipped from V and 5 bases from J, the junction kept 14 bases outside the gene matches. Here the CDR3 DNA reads TGCGCCAGCAGCTTGGCCCCGGCACAGGGGGCGAGGGGGACCGGGGAGCTGTTTTTT. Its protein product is CASSLAPAQGARGTGELFF.

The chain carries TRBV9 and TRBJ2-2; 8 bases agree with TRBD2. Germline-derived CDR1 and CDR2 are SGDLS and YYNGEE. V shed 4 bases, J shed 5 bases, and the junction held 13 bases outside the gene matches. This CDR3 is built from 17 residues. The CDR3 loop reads CASSPRSGGGPTGELFF. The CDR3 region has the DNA TGTGCCAGCAGCCCCCGGTCGGGCGGGGGGCCTACCGGGGAGCTGTTTTTT.

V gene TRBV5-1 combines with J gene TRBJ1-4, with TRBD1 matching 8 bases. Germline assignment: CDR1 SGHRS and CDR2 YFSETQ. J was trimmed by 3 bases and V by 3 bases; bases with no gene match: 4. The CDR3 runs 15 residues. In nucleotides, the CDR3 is TGCGCCAGCAGCTCAGGGGGCTGGGCTAATGAAAAACTGTTTTTT. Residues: CASSSGGWANEKLFF.

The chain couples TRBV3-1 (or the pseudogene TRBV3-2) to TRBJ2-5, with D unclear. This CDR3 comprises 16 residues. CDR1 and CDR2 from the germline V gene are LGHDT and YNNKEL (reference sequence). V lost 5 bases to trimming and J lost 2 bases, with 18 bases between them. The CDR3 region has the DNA TGTGCCAGCAGCACGATAACAGAAGAAAGGCAAGAGACCCAGTACTTC. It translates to CASSTITEERQETQYF.

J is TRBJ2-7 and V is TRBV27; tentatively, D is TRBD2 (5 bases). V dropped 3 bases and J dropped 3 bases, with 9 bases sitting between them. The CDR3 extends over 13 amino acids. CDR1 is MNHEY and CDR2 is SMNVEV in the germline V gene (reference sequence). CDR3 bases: TGTGCCAGCAGTTTTTACGCGGGCTACGAGCAGTACTTC. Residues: CASSFYAGYEQYF.

The CDR3 DNA follows: TGCGCCAGCAGCCCTGCGGGGGATGGAAACACCATATATTTT. Translation: CASSPAGDGNTIYF. The chain links TRBV5-1 to TRBJ1-3; D may be TRBD1 (5 bases). Germline V lookup: CDR1 SGHRS, CDR2 YFSETQ. V lost 4 bases and J lost 3, with 11 bases in between. The CDR3 extends over 14 amino acids. The entire variable domain, with the rest obtained from reference TRBV5-1 and TRBJ1-3, is as follows: KAGVTQTPRYLIKTRGQQVTLSCSPISGHRSVSWYQQTPGQGLQFLFEYFSETQRNKGNFPGRFSGRQFSNSRSEMNVSTLELGDSALYLCASSPAGDGNTIYFGEGSWLTVV.

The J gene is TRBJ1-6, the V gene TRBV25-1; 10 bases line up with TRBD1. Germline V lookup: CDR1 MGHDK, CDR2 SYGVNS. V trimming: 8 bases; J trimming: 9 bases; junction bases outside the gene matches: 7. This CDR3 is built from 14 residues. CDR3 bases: TGTGCCAGCGTTAAGACAGGGGGCTTTTCACCCCTCCACTTT. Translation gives CASVKTGGFSPLHF.

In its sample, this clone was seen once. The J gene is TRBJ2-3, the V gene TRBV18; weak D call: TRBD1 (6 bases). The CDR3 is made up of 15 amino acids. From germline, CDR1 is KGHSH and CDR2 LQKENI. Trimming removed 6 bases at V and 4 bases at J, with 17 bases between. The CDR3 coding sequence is TGTGCCAGCTCCACAGGGCCCCACCGCCCAGATACGCAGTATTTT. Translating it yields CASSTGPHRPDTQYF.

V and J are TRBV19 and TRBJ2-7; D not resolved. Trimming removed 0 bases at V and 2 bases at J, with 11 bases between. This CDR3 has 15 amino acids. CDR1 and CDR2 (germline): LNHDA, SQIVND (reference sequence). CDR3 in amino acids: CASSIDHQMTYEQYF. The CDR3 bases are TGTGCCAGTAGTATAGATCACCAGATGACCTACGAGCAGTACTTC.

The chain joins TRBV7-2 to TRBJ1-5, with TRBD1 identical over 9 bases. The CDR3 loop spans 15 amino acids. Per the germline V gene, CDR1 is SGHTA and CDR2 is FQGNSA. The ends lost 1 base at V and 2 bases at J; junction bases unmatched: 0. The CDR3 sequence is CASSLGDRGNQPQHF. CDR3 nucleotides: TGTGCCAGCAGCTTAGGGGACAGGGGCAATCAGCCCCAGCATTTT.

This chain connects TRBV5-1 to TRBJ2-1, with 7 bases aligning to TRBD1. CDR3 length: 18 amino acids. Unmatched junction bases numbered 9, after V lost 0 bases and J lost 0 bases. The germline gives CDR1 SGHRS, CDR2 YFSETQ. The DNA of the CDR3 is TGCGCCAGCAGCTTGGAACCGGGGACAGTAGTCTCCTACAATGAGCAGTTCTTC. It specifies CASSLEPGTVVSYNEQFF.